The sequence of this T cell receptor (beta chain) was determined in a study of ipilimumab plus nivolumab after autologous stem cell transplantation. The CDR3 consists of 14 residues. Germline V lookup: CDR1 MNHNS, CDR2 SASEGT. J gave up 2 bases and V 3 bases, and 3 bases lay outside the gene matches. Some clones are missing from TCRdb's copy, which holds only in-frame ones; the method was immunoSEQ multiplex PCR. The repertoire holds about 19,000 clones, with 81% as singletons. The sequencing here drew on PBMCs, taken in a trial of ipilimumab plus nivolumab as post-transplant consolidation. The sequence was obtained from a male donor with diffuse large B-cell lymphoma. The J gene is TRBJ2-5, the V gene TRBV6-1; 7 bases match TRBD1. The CDR3 DNA is TGTGCCAGCAGTGAGCCGGGACAGCAAGAGACCCAGTACTTC. Translating it yields CASSEPGQQETQYF.